This T cell receptor beta chain is from a study of CD8 T cells in Susac syndrome (dated by TCRdb to between 2018 and 2021). Some background on the complete study: Among the Susac syndrome patients who were sequenced, clinically active disease was present in more than 5 and clinical remission was observed in eight or nine. Repertoire sequencing was used to test whether CD8+ T cell activation and differentiation in Susac syndrome was antigen driven. At blood withdrawal, Susac syndrome patients were therapy-naive, treated with corticosteroids (with IVIg additionally given to some), or treated with IVIg alone. On the study overall, not on this receptor specifically: In patients with Susac syndrome, the CD4+ T cell repertoire showed no detectable clonal expansion. The study acknowledged that relatively few individuals were included in the TCR sequencing and HLA analysis.

RNA was extracted using the RNeasy kit, and roughly 0.5 to 1 ug of the RNA was reverse transcribed with random hexamers. The immunoSEQ multiplex PCR assay, which covers 54 Vbeta and 13 Jbeta segments, was used to amplify TCR beta CDR3 regions. Bias from PCR amplification was corrected by using a synthetic template baseline for primer optimization and for computational correction. In the source study's methods: Reads were annotated to V, D and J genes per IMGT and analyzed with immunoSEQ Analyzer, keeping only productive sequences. To calculate clonality, Shannon entropy was normalized by log2 of the number of productive unique sequences and then subtracted from one. For each patient and control, public and private clones were evaluated within the 100 most prevalent clones. Clones were defined as Susac-specific if absent from the healthy and MS cohorts, from around 1,000 published viral clones and from other ImmuneACCESS disease sequences. TCRdb applied fastp at Q25 and MiXCR to the public reads, then kept only in-frame beta chains. CDR3 protein sequences are deduplicated, and each keeps its most common genes and DNA. TCRdb's processing, not the study's, gives the V and J calls here. The sample data list some 110,000 distinct CDR3 sequences, and roughly 95% of these were observed just once. The ten largest account for less than 0.15% of the sample.

High-throughput TCR beta sequencing profiled peripheral blood CD8+ and CD4+ T cells from healthy donors, Susac syndrome patients and multiple sclerosis patients. The Susac syndrome patients fulfilled recently defined diagnostic criteria for either definite or probable disease. Bulk CD8+ and CD4+ T cells were purified by magnetic negative isolation, while CD8+ TEMRA cells were enriched using FACS. Blood was drawn into EDTA tubes, processed within 24 hours, and PBMCs were isolated by density gradient centrifugation. PBMCs intended for TCR sequencing were cryopreserved in liquid nitrogen and were subsequently thawed in a 37 degrees C water bath. The sorted or isolated CD4+, CD8+ and CD8+ TEMRA cells reached a purity of at least 90%. A distance of 22 bases separates the germline ends of V and J, which lose 6 bases and 8 bases respectively. Taken from cysteine to phenylalanine, the CDR3 has 15 residues. Kept here is only the CDR3 DNA, which spans 45 bases and is read in frame from base 1.

As concerns this clonotype: Its cognate antigen has yet to be identified. The sample holds no much larger clone one base away, and base qualities are not on file.

The clonotype comes from a human donor with Susac syndrome. The sequenced sample was CD4+ T cells from PBMCs. The rearrangement combines TRBV12-3 or TRBV12-4 with TRBJ1-2, with TRBD1 perhaps the D gene, on 6 matching bases. The sequenced DNA is TGTGCCAGCAGATCAATGGGGCAGGGGAGCTCGGGCTACACCTTC. The resulting protein is CASRSMGQGSSGYTF.